Shown below are 31 T cell receptor beta chains from a single sample sequenced in a study of cytomegalovirus exposure and HLA in healthy donors. The PCR contained 60 Vbeta and 13 Jbeta primers. Clones were read by immunoSEQ multiplex PCR, and TCRdb kept only the in-frame ones, dropping some. The sample shows about 230,000 clones, around 89% of them seen only once. The material sequenced was PBMCs. Every receptor here comes from a woman under 30 in good health and CMV-seronegative.

The V gene is TRBV4-1, the J gene TRBJ2-3, with 7 bases fitting TRBD1. The V gene end was trimmed by 3 bases and the J gene end by 2 bases; junction bases not matched to a gene: 11. This CDR3 has 17 residues. CDR1 is MGHRA, CDR2 YSYEKL, per germline. CDR3 in amino acids: CASSQGLTGATTDTQYF. The CDR3 coding sequence is TGCGCCAGCAGCCAGGGTTTAACAGGGGCCACCACAGATACGCAGTATTTT.

The V call is TRBV6-6, the J call TRBJ2-3; TRBD2 matches at 10 bases. CDR1 MNHNY and CDR2 SVGAGI come from the germline V gene (reference sequence). V lost 6 bases and J lost 6; bases outside the gene matches: 12. The CDR3 spans 16 residues. The CDR3 bases are TGTGCCAGCAGCCGGAAGACTAGCGGGCCGGGGGATACGCAGTATTTT. Its protein is CASSRKTSGPGDTQYF.

CDR3 sequence: CASSPTSGVNLNEQFF. The CDR3 nucleotides are TGTGCCAGCAGCCCAACCTCAGGGGTCAACTTAAATGAGCAGTTCTTC. The V call is TRBV9, the J call TRBJ2-1, with a weak D call TRBD1 (6 bases). The CDR3 is 16 amino acids. Trimming left V 4 bases short and J 7 bases short, with 21 bases between. Germline V gene lookup returns CDR1 SGDLS and CDR2 YYNGEE.

This chain uses TRBV11-2 with TRBJ2-7, with 7 bases that match TRBD1. This CDR3 is built from 14 residues. V lost 5 bases and J lost 3; bases outside the gene matches: 7. CDR1 is SGHAT and CDR2 is FQNNGV in the germline V gene. CDR3 DNA: TGTGCCAGCAGCCGTAACAGGGGTGGCTACGAGCAGTACTTC. As protein: CASSRNRGGYEQYF.

The CDR3 loop is CATQGGTGSIGELFF. CDR3 in DNA: TGTGCCACCCAGGGAGGGACAGGGTCGATCGGGGAGCTGTTTTTT. The rearrangement links TRBV27 to TRBJ2-2; 9 bases map to TRBD1. Trimming at V came to 10 bases and at J to 7 bases, leaving 13 bases not matched to a gene. The CDR3 sequence is 15 residues long. From germline, CDR1 is MNHEY and CDR2 SMNVEV (reference sequence).

The CDR3: CASSIGGGDSYEQYF. The CDR3 coding sequence is TGTGCCAGTAGTATTGGCGGGGGAGACTCCTACGAGCAGTACTTC. The chain employs TRBV19 and TRBJ2-7; 7 nucleotides agree with TRBD2. V shed 3 bases and J 0 bases; nucleotides not matched to a gene: 5. The CDR3 sequence is 15 residues long. Germline values: CDR1 LNHDA, CDR2 SQIVND (reference sequence).

The chain employs TRBV6-4 and TRBJ2-7; 9 bases fit TRBD2. The germline V gene has CDR1 MRHNA and CDR2 SNTAGT. CDR3 length: 14 amino acids. V shed 7 bases, J shed 5 bases, and the junction held 9 bases outside the gene matches. The CDR3 DNA reads as TGTGCCAGCACGACTCGGGCGGGAGGGGACGAGCAGTACTTC. Protein: CASTTRAGGDEQYF.

The V and J genes are TRBV7-9 and TRBJ1-2; TRBD1 agrees at 7 bases. V lost 1 base to trimming and J lost 0 bases; unmatched junction nucleotides: 5. The V gene's germline CDR1 is SEHNR and CDR2 FQNEAQ (reference sequence). This CDR3 comprises 16 residues. CDR3 sequence (DNA): TGTGCCAGCAGCTTAGGCCCAGGGGGAGCTAACTATGGCTACACCTTC. Translating it yields CASSLGPGGANYGYTF.

The chain employs TRBV5-5 and TRBJ2-1, with 7 nucleotides matching TRBD2. The germline gives CDR1 SGHKS, CDR2 YYEKEE (reference sequence). This CDR3 contains 15 residues. Trimming cost V 7 bases and J 0 bases; bases outside gene matches: 7. This chain's CDR3 is CASCPRDYSYNEQFF. The CDR3 coding sequence is TGTGCCAGCTGCCCCCGGGACTACTCCTACAATGAGCAGTTCTTC.

This clone is a singleton in its sample. The chain couples TRBV4-3 to TRBJ2-7; 14 nucleotides align to TRBD2. The trim removed 1 base at V and 6 bases at J, leaving 17 bases unmatched. The germline V gene has CDR1 LGHNA and CDR2 YSLEER. CDR3 length: 20 residues. The chain's CDR3 is CASSQGFFTEGLAGEFEQYF. The CDR3 DNA is TGCGCCAGCAGCCAAGGGTTCTTCACCGAGGGACTAGCGGGGGAGTTCGAGCAGTACTTC.

The chain employs TRBV27 and TRBJ2-5; tentatively, D is TRBD2 (6 bases). The last part of the DNA fits TRBJ2-7 better; the J call may be wrong. The CDR3 consists of 14 residues. The germline gives CDR1 MNHEY, CDR2 SMNVEV (reference sequence). The CDR3 here is CASSFGREGYEQYF. The CDR3 DNA follows: TGTGCCAGCAGTTTCGGGCGGGAAGGCTACGAGCAGTACTTC.

This rearrangement joins TRBV7-2 to TRBJ2-7, with D possibly being TRBD1 (5 bases). Looked up from germline, CDR1 is SGHTA and CDR2 is FQGNSA. Trimming pared 7 bases from V and 3 bases from J, leaving 16 bases between. CDR3 length equals 14 residues. CDR3 sequence reads: CASIPKGKGYEQYF. The DNA for the CDR3 is TGTGCCAGCATCCCCAAGGGGAAAGGCTACGAGCAGTACTTC.

The V gene is TRBV27, the J gene TRBJ1-5; D is perhaps TRBD1 (6 bases). CDR3 length equals 14 residues. V gave up 2 bases and J gave up 4 bases, with 9 bases separating them. Germline CDR1 MNHEY, CDR2 SMNVEV (reference sequence). The CDR3 DNA sequence: TGTGCCAGCAGTTTAGCAGGGGTGAATCAGCCCCAGCATTTT. Its protein product is CASSLAGVNQPQHF.

In its sample, this clone was seen once. The rearrangement joins TRBV11-2 to TRBJ2-1; the match to TRBD2 covers 10 bases. With V trimmed by 1 base and J by 6 bases, 3 bases remained unmatched. The germline gives CDR1 SGHAT, CDR2 FQNNGV. The CDR3 covers 15 residues. In DNA form, the CDR3 reads TGTGCCAGCAGCTTAGGAGCGGGGGGGTTCAATGAGCAGTTCTTC. Its translation: CASSLGAGGFNEQFF.

This chain joins TRBV10-2 and TRBJ1-2; no clear D gene. Trimming stripped 0 bases from V and 4 bases from J, with 12 bases between. Germline V gene data show CDR1 as WSHSY and CDR2 as SAAADI. The CDR3 runs to 15 residues. The CDR3 nucleotides read TGCGCCAGCAGTGAGTCCGAGGGTATCGGCTATGGCTACACCTTC. This sequence encodes CASSESEGIGYGYTF.

This clone was seen a single time. The chain joins TRBV18 to TRBJ2-7, with 9 bases matching TRBD1. V dropped 6 bases and J dropped 4; count of bases not matched to a gene: 10. This CDR3 is built from 15 residues. The germline gives CDR1 KGHSH, CDR2 LQKENI. The CDR3 protein is CASSRIQGAGYEQYF. In DNA, the CDR3 is TGTGCCAGCTCGCGAATACAGGGGGCCGGGTACGAGCAGTACTTC. Full variable domain (rest looked up from reference TRBV18 and TRBJ2-7): NAGVMQNPRHLVRRRGQEARLRCSPMKGHSHVYWYRQLPEEGLKFMVYLQKENIIDESGMPKERFSAEFPKEGPSILRIQQVVRGDSAAYFCASSRIQGAGYEQYFGPGTRLTVT.

This chain connects TRBV7-2 to TRBJ2-3; TRBD2 is a possible D gene (5 bases). Deletions cut 5 bases from V and 1 base from J, with 25 bases between. The CDR3 runs to 19 residues. Germline CDR1 and CDR2: SGHTA and FQGNSA. The CDR3 DNA reads as TGTGCCAGCAGCACGTCGCACTCGCGGAGGAGAGTTGGCACAGATACGCAGTATTTT. Its translation: CASSTSHSRRRVGTDTQYF.

Here the CDR3 DNA reads TGTGCCAGCAGTGATATACTCACTGAAGCTTTCTTT. Protein sequence: CASSDILTEAFF. The rearrangement uses TRBV2 and TRBJ1-1, with D unclear. The CDR3 loop spans 12 amino acids. The germline V gene encodes CDR1 SNHLY and CDR2 FYNNEI. The V gene lost 3 bases and the J gene lost 4 bases, with 6 bases spanning the gap.

The chain recombines TRBV4-1 with TRBJ1-2, with 9 bases aligning to TRBD1. The germline CDR1 and CDR2 sequences are MGHRA and YSYEKL. Losses at the gene ends were 3 bases for V and 5 bases for J; bases not matched to a gene: 10. The CDR3 runs 16 residues. The chain's CDR3 is CASSQKQGAPIYGYTF. The CDR3 DNA reads TGCGCCAGCAGCCAGAAACAGGGGGCGCCGATTTATGGCTACACCTTC.

The J gene is TRBJ2-1, the V gene TRBV10-2; D possibly corresponds to TRBD2 (5 bases). This CDR3 region has 16 residues. Trimming shortened V by 4 bases and J by 0 bases, and 13 bases separated the two germline ends. Germline loops: CDR1 WSHSY, CDR2 SAAADI. The CDR3 region is CASSGVGRGSYNEQFF. The CDR3 DNA reads TGCGCCAGCAGTGGTGTGGGGAGAGGCTCCTACAATGAGCAGTTCTTC.

The sample holds a few counts of this clone. The J gene is TRBJ1-2, the V gene TRBV19; D uncertain. The V gene lost 0 bases and the J gene lost 1 base, with 18 bases spanning the gap. This CDR3 spans 18 amino acids. Germline CDR1 and CDR2: LNHDA and SQIVND (reference sequence). The CDR3 bases are TGTGCCAGTAGTATAGATTTCACACACAGCGGCCTTAACTATGGCTACACCTTC. Translated: CASSIDFTHSGLNYGYTF.

As concerns this clone: The same CDR3 can be traced to other DNA sequences in this sample. The chain recombines TRBV19 with TRBJ2-7; perhaps TRBD2 as D (6 bases). The ends were cut back, 5 bases at V and 3 bases at J, with 11 bases in the middle. CDR3 size: 13 residues. The germline V gene has CDR1 LNHDA and CDR2 SQIVND (reference sequence). The CDR3 loop reads CASSSGTGYEQYF. The CDR3 nucleotides are TGTGCCAGTAGTTCCGGGACTGGCTACGAGCAGTACTTC.

The chain has TRBV6-5 and TRBJ1-2; D unclear. V was trimmed by 3 bases and J by 2 bases, leaving 13 bases between them. Germline V lookup: CDR1 MNHEY, CDR2 SVGAGI. The CDR3 is made up of 15 amino acids. The CDR3 is CASSYSGSYNYGYTF. The CDR3 DNA sequence: TGTGCCAGCAGTTATTCAGGCAGCTACAACTATGGCTACACCTTC.

This chain uses TRBV19 with TRBJ2-5; 7 nucleotides align to TRBD2. Germline V gene lookup returns CDR1 LNHDA and CDR2 SQIVND (reference sequence). This CDR3 has 15 residues. The junction had 3 bases not matched to a gene; V was cut back by 1 base and J by 1 base. CDR3 in DNA: TGTGCCAGTAGTATAGGGGGGGGGACCCAAGAGACCCAGTACTTC. Encoded protein: CASSIGGGTQETQYF. The full variable domain, completed using reference TRBV19 and TRBJ2-5, is DGGITQSPKYLFRKEGQNVTLSCEQNLNHDAMYWYRQDPGQGLRLIYYSQIVNDFQKGDIAEGYSVSREKKESFPLTVTSAQKNPTAFYLCASSIGGGTQETQYFGPGTRLLVL.

The chain combines TRBV4-3 with TRBJ1-5; no reliable D call. Germline V gene sequence: CDR1 LGHNA, CDR2 YSLEER. V was shortened by 0 bases and J by 7 bases, with 7 bases between the two germline ends. There are 13 residues in the CDR3. CDR3 sequence reads: CASSQDKSQPQHF. The DNA of the CDR3 is TGCGCCAGCAGCCAAGATAAAAGCCAGCCCCAGCATTTT.

The chain uses TRBV2 and TRBJ2-7, with D perhaps matching TRBD2 (6 bases). CDR1 and CDR2 (germline): SNHLY, FYNNEI. The CDR3 totals 15 residues. V was cut by 5 bases and J by 2 bases, with 16 bases left in between. Here the CDR3 reads CASSPTGGATYEQYF. The CDR3 DNA follows: TGTGCCAGCAGTCCGACTGGCGGGGCGACCTACGAGCAGTACTTC.

The rearrangement links TRBV5-8 to TRBJ1-4; the match to TRBD1 covers 9 bases. The CDR3 is 15 amino acids. From germline, CDR1 is SGHTS and CDR2 YDEGEE. The V gene end was trimmed by 4 bases and the J gene end by 4 bases; junction bases not matched to a gene: 5. The CDR3 sequence is CASSPGTGSNEKLFF. Written as DNA, the CDR3 is TGTGCCAGCAGCCCGGGGACAGGGAGTAATGAAAAACTGTTTTTT.

V is TRBV7-2 and J is TRBJ1-1; 7 bases line up with TRBD1. Trimming removed 1 base from V and 13 bases from J; junction bases left unmatched: 15. Germline assignment: CDR1 SGHTA and CDR2 FQGNSA. This CDR3 region has 15 residues. The CDR3 DNA reads TGTGCCAGCAGCTTAGTAGCCGGGACAGATGGTTTAGATTTCTTT. This gives the protein CASSLVAGTDGLDFF.

The chain is built from TRBV4-1 and TRBJ2-1, with TRBD1 as a possible D gene (6 bases). With 1 base removed from V and 7 bases from J, the gap between germline ends came to 17 bases. Germline V gene lookup returns CDR1 MGHRA and CDR2 YSYEKL. The CDR3 has 16 residues. CDR3 nucleotides: TGCGCCAGCAGCCAAGTGTCCTCAGCGAGGGGGAATGAGCAGTTCTTC. This gives the protein CASSQVSSARGNEQFF.

This clone showed up just once. V and J are TRBV5-1 and TRBJ2-5; 7 nucleotides agree with TRBD2. Germline assignment: CDR1 SGHRS and CDR2 YFSETQ. J gave up 1 base and V 4 bases, and 7 bases lay outside the gene matches. This CDR3 comprises 15 residues. CDR3 residues: CASSDGTTLQETQYF. In DNA, the CDR3 is TGCGCCAGCAGCGATGGGACTACTCTCCAAGAGACCCAGTACTTC. Variable domain in full (rest from reference TRBV5-1 and TRBJ2-5): KAGVTQTPRYLIKTRGQQVTLSCSPISGHRSVSWYQQTPGQGLQFLFEYFSETQRNKGNFPGRFSGRQFSNSRSEMNVSTLELGDSALYLCASSDGTTLQETQYFGPGTRLLVL.

The chain combines TRBV7-9 with TRBJ1-1; unclear D gene. Germline values: CDR1 SEHNR, CDR2 FQNEAQ (reference sequence). Trimming took off 1 base at V and 1 base at J, with 16 bases between the two ends. This CDR3 has 17 residues. The CDR3 protein is CASSLDLGRDANTEAFF. The CDR3 bases are TGTGCCAGCAGCTTAGATCTGGGCCGGGATGCGAACACTGAAGCTTTCTTT.